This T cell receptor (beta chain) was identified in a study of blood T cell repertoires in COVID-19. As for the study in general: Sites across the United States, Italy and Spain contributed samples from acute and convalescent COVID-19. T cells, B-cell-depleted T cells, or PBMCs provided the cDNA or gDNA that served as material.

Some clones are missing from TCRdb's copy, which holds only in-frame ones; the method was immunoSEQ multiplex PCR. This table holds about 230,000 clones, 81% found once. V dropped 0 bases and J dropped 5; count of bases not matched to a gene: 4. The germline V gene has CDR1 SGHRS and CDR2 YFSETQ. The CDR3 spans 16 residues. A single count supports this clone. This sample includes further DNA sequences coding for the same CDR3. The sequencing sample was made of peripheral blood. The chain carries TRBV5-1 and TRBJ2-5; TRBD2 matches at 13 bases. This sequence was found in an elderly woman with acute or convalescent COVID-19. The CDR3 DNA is TGCGCCAGCAGCTTGGGAACTAGCGGGGGGGAGGAGACCCAGTACTTC. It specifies CASSLGTSGGEETQYF.